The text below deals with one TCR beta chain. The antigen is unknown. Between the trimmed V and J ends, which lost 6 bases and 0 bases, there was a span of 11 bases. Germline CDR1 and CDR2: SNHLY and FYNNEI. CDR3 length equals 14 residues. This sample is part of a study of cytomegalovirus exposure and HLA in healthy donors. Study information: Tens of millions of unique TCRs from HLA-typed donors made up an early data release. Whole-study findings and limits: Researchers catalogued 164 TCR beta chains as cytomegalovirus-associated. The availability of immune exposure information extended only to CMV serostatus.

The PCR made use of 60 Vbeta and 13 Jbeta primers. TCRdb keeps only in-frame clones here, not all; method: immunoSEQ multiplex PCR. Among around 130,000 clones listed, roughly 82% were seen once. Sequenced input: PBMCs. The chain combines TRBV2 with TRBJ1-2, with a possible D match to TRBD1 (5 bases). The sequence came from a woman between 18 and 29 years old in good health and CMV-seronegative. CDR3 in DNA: TGTGCCAGCAGGGCAGGGTTCTCTAACTATGGCTACACCTTC. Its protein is CASRAGFSNYGYTF.